This T cell receptor (beta chain) came from a study of CD8+CD57+ T cells in acquired aplastic anemia. With V trimmed by 8 bases and J by 1 base, 2 bases remained unmatched. This CDR3 contains 13 residues. The germline V gene encodes CDR1 MNHNS and CDR2 SASEGT. This clonotype has ten or more counts. Genomic DNA was employed as the template in profiling TCR beta VDJ and CDR3. TCRdb re-analysed the reads in MiXCR, keeping a single row per CDR3 protein. The sample consists of 130,000 or so distinct CDR3 sequences, 41% of them appearing once. J is TRBJ1-1 and V is TRBV6-1, with 9 bases identical to TRBD1. The TCR comes from a human donor in good health, serving as a control. The material sequenced was sorted CD4+, CD8+, or CD8+CD57+ T cells (not recorded which) from PBMCs. The CDR3 here is CASRDRENTEAFF. In DNA form, the CDR3 reads TGTGCCAGCCGGGACAGGGAGAACACTGAAGCTTTCTTT.